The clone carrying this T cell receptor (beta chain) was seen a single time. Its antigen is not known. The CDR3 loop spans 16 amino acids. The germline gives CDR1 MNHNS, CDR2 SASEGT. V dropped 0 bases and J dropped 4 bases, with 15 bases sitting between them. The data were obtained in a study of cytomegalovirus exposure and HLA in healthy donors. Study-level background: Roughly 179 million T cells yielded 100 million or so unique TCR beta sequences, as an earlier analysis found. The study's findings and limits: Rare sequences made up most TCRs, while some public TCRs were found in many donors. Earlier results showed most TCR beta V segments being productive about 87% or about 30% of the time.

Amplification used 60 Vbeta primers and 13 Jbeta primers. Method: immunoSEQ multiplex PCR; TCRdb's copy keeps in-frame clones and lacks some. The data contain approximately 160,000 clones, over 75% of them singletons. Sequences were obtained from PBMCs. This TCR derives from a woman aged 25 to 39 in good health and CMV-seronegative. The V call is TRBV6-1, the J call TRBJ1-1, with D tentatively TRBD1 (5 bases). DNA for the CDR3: TGTGCCAGCAGTGAAGCGGGGCTTGGGCCGAGCACTGAAGCTTTCTTT. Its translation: CASSEAGLGPSTEAFF.